These T cell receptor beta chains were read from a single sample in a study of blood T cell repertoires in COVID-19. The method was immunoSEQ multiplex PCR; TCRdb's version includes in-frame clones alone and lacks a portion of them. The table records around 130,000 clones, about 86% of them present only once. Material for sequencing was PBMCs or T cells enriched from blood (not recorded which). All receptors come from a woman aged 45 to 65 who had recovered from COVID-19. Each CDR3 is given with its conserved first and last residue. The order of the fields is clone size, D gene, V gene, J gene, CDR3 protein, CDR3 DNA. A D gene is named only where the DNA matches it firmly. Where a row states a size, it is once, few, many or the class of an expanded clone; other rows omit it.

-,-,TRBV2,TRBJ1-3,CASSAISSGNTIYF,TGTGCCAGCAGTGCCATTAGCTCTGGAAACACCATATATTTT
-,TRBD1,TRBV5-1,TRBJ2-5,CASSQTGYQETQYF,TGCGCCAGCAGCCAGACAGGGTACCAAGAGACCCAGTACTTC
-,TRBD2,TRBV7-6,TRBJ2-1,CASSLMASGGASYNEQFF,TGTGCCAGCAGCTTAATGGCTAGCGGGGGGGCATCCTACAATGAGCAGTTCTTC
-,-,TRBV5-1,TRBJ2-3,CASRRAGAGDTQYF,TGCGCCAGCAGAAGGGCGGGGGCAGGAGATACGCAGTATTTT
-,TRBD1,TRBV4-3,TRBJ2-7,CASSQDDRGWDEQYF,TGCGCCAGCAGCCAAGATGACAGGGGTTGGGACGAGCAGTACTTC
-,TRBD1,TRBV7-2,TRBJ2-7,CASSLVPGQGKYEQYF,TGTGCCAGCAGCTTAGTTCCGGGACAGGGGAAATACGAGCAGTACTTC
-,TRBD1,TRBV30,TRBJ2-6,CAWSVRTGVLLGANVLTF,TGTGCCTGGAGTGTAAGGACAGGGGTCTTGTTAGGGGCCAACGTCCTGACTTTC
-,TRBD1,TRBV5-5,TRBJ1-4,CASSLGVRQGAYEKLFF,TGTGCCAGCAGCTTGGGGGTCCGACAGGGGGCTTATGAAAAACTGTTTTTT
once,-,TRBV7-9,TRBJ2-7,CASSPRDTAYEQYF,TGTGCCAGCAGCCCTCGGGACACCGCCTACGAGCAGTACTTC
-,TRBD1,TRBV5-1,TRBJ2-7,CASSAGQGFYEQYF,TGCGCCAGCAGCGCGGGACAGGGTTTTTACGAGCAGTACTTC
-,TRBD1,TRBV5-1,TRBJ2-7,CASTDGSGQYEQYF,TGCGCCAGCACTGACGGGTCGGGACAGTACGAGCAGTACTTC
once,TRBD2,TRBV11-3,TRBJ2-1,CASSAPGLATYEQFF,TGTGCCAGCAGCGCCCCGGGACTAGCAACTTATGAGCAGTTCTTC
-,-,TRBV6-5,TRBJ1-4,CASSYGRDREKLFF,TGTGCCAGCAGTTACGGGCGGGATCGGGAAAAACTGTTTTTT
-,-,TRBV7-9,TRBJ2-7,CASSSPDRAYEQYF,TGTGCCAGCAGCTCCCCGGACAGAGCCTACGAGCAGTACTTC
once,TRBD1,TRBV27,TRBJ2-7,CASSRTTGQGLYEQYF,TGTGCCAGCAGCCGAACAACGGGACAGGGGCTCTACGAGCAGTACTTC
-,TRBD2,TRBV7-8,TRBJ2-7,CASSSLISGGYEQYF,TGTGCCAGCAGCTCTCTCATTAGCGGGGGTTACGAGCAGTACTTC
-,-,TRBV12-3/TRBV12-4,TRBJ1-1,CASTSVGAEAFF,TGTGCCAGCACCTCGGTGGGAGCTGAAGCTTTCTTT
-,-,TRBV11-3,TRBJ1-2,CASSPHRGGVNYGYTF,TGTGCCAGCAGCCCCCACCGAGGGGGGGTTAACTATGGCTACACCTTC
once,-,TRBV3-1/TRBV3-2,TRBJ1-6,CASSQGRYNSPLHF,TGTGCCAGCAGCCAAGGCAGGTACAATTCACCCCTCCACTTT
-,-,TRBV6-2/TRBV6-3,TRBJ2-7,CASSYSEVQGDYEQYF,TGTGCCAGCAGTTACTCGGAAGTACAGGGCGACTACGAGCAGTACTTC
-,TRBD1,TRBV6-6,TRBJ1-5,CASSYWGTGGDQPQHF,TGTGCCAGCAGTTACTGGGGGACAGGGGGCGATCAGCCCCAGCATTTT
-,-,TRBV19,TRBJ1-1,CASGQRLNTEAFF,TGTGCCAGTGGTCAACGGTTGAACACTGAAGCTTTCTTT
-,TRBD1,TRBV5-4,TRBJ1-6,CASSLGTGANSPLHF,TGTGCCAGCAGCTTGGGGACAGGGGCCAACTCACCCCTCCACTTT
-,-,TRBV11-3,TRBJ2-7,CASSLGRGMREQYF,TGTGCCAGCAGCTTAGGCCGGGGAATGCGGGAGCAGTACTTC
-,-,TRBV6-1,TRBJ1-6,CASSELADRGNSPLHF,TGTGCCAGCAGTGAATTGGCAGACCGGGGTAATTCACCCCTCCACTTT
-,-,TRBV28,TRBJ1-4,CASIPQAPGRRGEKLFF,TGTGCCAGCATTCCACAGGCGCCCGGGAGACGGGGAGAAAAACTGTTTTTT
-,-,TRBV7-8,TRBJ2-7,CASRLDRSSSYEQYF,TGTGCCAGCAGACTAGACAGGTCCAGCTCCTACGAGCAGTACTTC
-,-,TRBV3-1/TRBV3-2,TRBJ1-2,CASSQDTWWGGGYTF,TGTGCCAGCAGCCAAGATACGTGGTGGGGGGGTGGCTACACCTTC
-,-,TRBV11-2,TRBJ1-1,CASSLDWGAEAFF,TGTGCCAGCAGCTTAGACTGGGGCGCTGAAGCTTTCTTT
-,-,TRBV4-1,TRBJ2-1,CASSQDPLVQGTYNEQFF,TGCGCCAGCAGCCAAGATCCCCTGGTCCAGGGGACCTACAATGAGCAGTTCTTC
-,TRBD1,TRBV6-5,TRBJ2-7,CASRDRGYEQYF,TGTGCCAGCCGGGACAGGGGTTACGAGCAGTACTTC
-,-,TRBV18,TRBJ1-1,CASSPLAGNTEAFF,TGTGCCAGCTCACCATTGGCAGGGAACACTGAAGCTTTCTTT
-,-,TRBV6-1,TRBJ1-5,CASSEQGGGNQPQHF,TGTGCCAGCAGTGAACAGGGAGGTGGCAATCAGCCCCAGCATTTT
-,-,TRBV28,TRBJ1-2,CAIQGMDGYTF,TGTGCCATACAGGGAATGGATGGCTACACCTTC
-,TRBD1,TRBV25-1,TRBJ1-1,CASSGGTGGNTEAFF,TGTGCCAGCAGTGGGGGGACAGGCGGAAACACTGAAGCTTTCTTT
once,TRBD1,TRBV7-8,TRBJ2-7,CASSLAGTGPYEQYF,TGTGCCAGCAGCTTAGCGGGGACAGGGCCCTACGAGCAGTACTTC
-,-,TRBV19,TRBJ1-1,CATLSDRELNTEAFF,TGTGCCACCCTATCTGACAGAGAGTTGAACACTGAAGCTTTCTTT
-,TRBD1,TRBV30,TRBJ1-5,CAWSPSTGNQPQHF,TGTGCCTGGAGCCCTTCGACAGGGAATCAGCCCCAGCATTTT
-,TRBD1,TRBV5-1,TRBJ2-2,CASSLAGTANTGELFF,TGCGCCAGCAGCTTGGCCGGGACAGCGAACACCGGGGAGCTGTTTTTT
few,-,TRBV5-4,TRBJ1-1,CASSLGGGRTEAFF,TGTGCCAGCAGCTTGGGCGGGGGCCGAACTGAAGCTTTCTTT
-,-,TRBV9,TRBJ1-1,CASSPRGDLQNTEAFF,TGTGCCAGCAGCCCACGGGGAGACCTCCAGAACACTGAAGCTTTCTTT
once,TRBD2,TRBV5-1,TRBJ2-3,CASRVRGDTDTQYF,TGCGCCAGCAGGGTGCGGGGGGACACAGATACGCAGTATTTT
once,TRBD2,TRBV5-1,TRBJ2-3,CASSFRLAGGTSTDTQYF,TGCGCCAGCAGCTTTCGACTAGCGGGGGGGACTAGCACAGATACGCAGTATTTT
-,TRBD1,TRBV6-2/TRBV6-3,TRBJ1-4,CASSYQDRASTNEKLFF,TGTGCCAGCAGTTATCAAGACAGGGCTTCAACTAATGAAAAACTGTTTTTT
-,TRBD1,TRBV5-1,TRBJ1-3,CASSATGDSGNTIYF,TGCGCCAGCAGCGCAACAGGGGACTCTGGAAACACCATATATTTT
-,-,TRBV7-2,TRBJ2-5,CASSPSLATETQYF,TGTGCCAGCAGCCCCAGCCTAGCGACGGAGACCCAGTACTTC
-,-,TRBV5-1,TRBJ1-3,CASSLEGRAAIDTIYF,TGCGCCAGCAGCTTGGAAGGCAGGGCTGCTATTGACACCATATATTTT
-,-,TRBV18,TRBJ1-5,CASSPEGNTGNQPQHF,TGTGCCAGCTCACCAGAGGGAAATACAGGGAATCAGCCCCAGCATTTT
-,-,TRBV5-4,TRBJ1-1,CASSFFGEVGNTEAFF,TGTGCCAGCAGCTTCTTTGGGGAGGTGGGGAACACTGAAGCTTTCTTT
few,TRBD2,TRBV3-1/TRBV3-2,TRBJ2-2,CASSPVVGLAGGSNTGELFF,TGTGCCAGCAGCCCAGTTGTAGGACTAGCGGGGGGATCGAACACCGGGGAGCTGTTTTTT
-,-,TRBV5-1,TRBJ1-3,CASSLGDTSGNTIYF,TGCGCCAGCAGCTTGGGGGACACCTCTGGAAACACCATATATTTT
-,TRBD1,TRBV19,TRBJ1-2,CASSTPAGGDYGYTF,TGTGCCAGTAGTACCCCGGCAGGGGGCGATTATGGCTACACCTTC
-,TRBD1,TRBV7-9,TRBJ1-2,CASSAIRQGGNYGYTF,TGTGCCAGCAGCGCTATACGACAGGGAGGTAACTATGGCTACACCTTC
-,TRBD1,TRBV14,TRBJ2-7,CASSELRGLTYEQYF,TGTGCCAGCAGCGAACTCAGGGGGCTCACCTACGAGCAGTACTTC
-,TRBD1,TRBV13,TRBJ2-1,CASLDRGPYNEQFF,TGTGCCAGCCTTGACAGGGGCCCGTACAATGAGCAGTTCTTC
few,TRBD1,TRBV5-1,TRBJ1-1,CASSSGQGTEAFF,TGCGCCAGCAGCTCCGGACAGGGAACTGAAGCTTTCTTT
few,-,TRBV4-1,TRBJ1-6,CASSQASVQARNSPLHF,TGCGCCAGCAGCCAAGCTTCGGTACAGGCGAGAAATTCACCCCTCCACTTT